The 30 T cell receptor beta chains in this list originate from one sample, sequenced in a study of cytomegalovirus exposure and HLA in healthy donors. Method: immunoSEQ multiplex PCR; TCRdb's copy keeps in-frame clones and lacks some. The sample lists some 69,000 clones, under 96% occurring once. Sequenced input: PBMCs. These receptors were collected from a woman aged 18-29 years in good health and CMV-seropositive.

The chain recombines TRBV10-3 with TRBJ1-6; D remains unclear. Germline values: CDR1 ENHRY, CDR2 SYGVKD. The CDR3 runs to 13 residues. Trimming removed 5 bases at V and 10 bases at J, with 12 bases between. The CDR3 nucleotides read TGTGCCATCAGTCAGGCGACCTCCTCACCCCTCCACTTT. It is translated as CAISQATSSPLHF.

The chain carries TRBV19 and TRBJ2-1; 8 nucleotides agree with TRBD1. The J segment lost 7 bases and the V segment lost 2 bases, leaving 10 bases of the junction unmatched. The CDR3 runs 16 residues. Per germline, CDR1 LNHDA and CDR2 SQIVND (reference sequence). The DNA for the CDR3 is TGTGCCAGTAGTATAAACTCAGGGGGCTCACGGAATGAGCAGTTCTTC. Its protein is CASSINSGGSRNEQFF.

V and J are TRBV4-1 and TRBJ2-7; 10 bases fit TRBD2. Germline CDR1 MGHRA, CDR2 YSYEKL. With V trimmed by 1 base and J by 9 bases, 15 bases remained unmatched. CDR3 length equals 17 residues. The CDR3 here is CASSQGAKKREGRGQYF. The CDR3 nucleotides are TGCGCCAGCAGCCAAGGTGCCAAGAAGCGGGAGGGCCGTGGGCAGTACTTC.

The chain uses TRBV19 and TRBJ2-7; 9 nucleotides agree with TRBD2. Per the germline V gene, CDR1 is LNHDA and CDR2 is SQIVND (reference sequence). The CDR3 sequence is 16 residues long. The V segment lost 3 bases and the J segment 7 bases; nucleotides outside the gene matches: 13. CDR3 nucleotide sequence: TGTGCCAGTAGTATCACCCCCTTAGCGGGAGTGAGGGAGCAGTACTTC. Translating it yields CASSITPLAGVREQYF.

The CDR3 DNA reads as TGTGCCAGTGCTACAGGTCCGGGGACCCAGTACTTC. Encoded protein: CASATGPGTQYF. The rearrangement joins TRBV19 to TRBJ2-5; tentative D call: TRBD1 (5 bases). The CDR3 totals 12 residues. Germline V gene data show CDR1 as LNHDA and CDR2 as SQIVND (reference sequence). V was shortened by 8 bases and J by 7 bases, with 14 bases between the two germline ends.

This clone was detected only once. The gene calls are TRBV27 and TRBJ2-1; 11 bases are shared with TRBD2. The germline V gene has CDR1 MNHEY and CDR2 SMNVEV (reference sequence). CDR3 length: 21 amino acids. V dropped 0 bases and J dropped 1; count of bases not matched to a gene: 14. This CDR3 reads CASSLSLTSGSYFSSYNEQFF. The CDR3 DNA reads TGTGCCAGCAGTTTATCTCTTACTAGCGGGAGTTATTTTTCATCCTACAATGAGCAGTTCTTC.

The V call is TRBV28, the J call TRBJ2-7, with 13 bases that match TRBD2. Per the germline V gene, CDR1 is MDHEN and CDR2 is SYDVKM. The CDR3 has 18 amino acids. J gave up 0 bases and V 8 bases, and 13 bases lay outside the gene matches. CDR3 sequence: CASLDPRTSGSFSYEQYF. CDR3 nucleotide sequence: TGTGCCAGCCTTGACCCAAGGACTAGCGGGAGTTTCTCCTACGAGCAGTACTTC.

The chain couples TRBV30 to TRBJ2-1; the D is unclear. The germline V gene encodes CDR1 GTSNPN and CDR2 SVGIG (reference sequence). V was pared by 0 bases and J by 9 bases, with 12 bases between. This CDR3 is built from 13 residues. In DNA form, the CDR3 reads TGTGCCTGGAGTGTACTGGTCGCCGGTGAGCAGTTCTTC. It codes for CAWSVLVAGEQFF.

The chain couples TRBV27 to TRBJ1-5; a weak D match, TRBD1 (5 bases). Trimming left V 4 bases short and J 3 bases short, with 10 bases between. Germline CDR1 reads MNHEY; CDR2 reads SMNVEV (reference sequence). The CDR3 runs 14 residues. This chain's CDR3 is CASSWGGVNQPQHF. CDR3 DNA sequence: TGTGCCAGCAGTTGGGGCGGAGTCAATCAGCCCCAGCATTTT.

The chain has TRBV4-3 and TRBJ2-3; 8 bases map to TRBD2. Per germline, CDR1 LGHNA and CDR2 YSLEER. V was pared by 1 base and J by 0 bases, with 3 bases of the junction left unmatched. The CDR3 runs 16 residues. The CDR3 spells CASSQAAGESTDTQYF. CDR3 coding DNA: TGCGCCAGCAGCCAAGCAGCGGGAGAGAGCACAGATACGCAGTATTTT.

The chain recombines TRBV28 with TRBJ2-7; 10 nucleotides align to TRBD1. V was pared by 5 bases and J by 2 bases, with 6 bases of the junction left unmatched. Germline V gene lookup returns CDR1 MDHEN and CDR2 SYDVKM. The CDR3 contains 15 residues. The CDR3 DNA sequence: TGTGCCAGCAGTCCCCCGGACAGGGGGGCCTACGAGCAGTACTTC. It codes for CASSPPDRGAYEQYF.

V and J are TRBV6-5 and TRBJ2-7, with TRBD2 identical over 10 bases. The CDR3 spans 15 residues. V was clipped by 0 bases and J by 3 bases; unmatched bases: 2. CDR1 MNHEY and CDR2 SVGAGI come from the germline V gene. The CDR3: CASSYSPSGSYEQYF. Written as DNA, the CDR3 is TGTGCCAGCAGTTACTCACCTAGCGGGAGCTACGAGCAGTACTTC.

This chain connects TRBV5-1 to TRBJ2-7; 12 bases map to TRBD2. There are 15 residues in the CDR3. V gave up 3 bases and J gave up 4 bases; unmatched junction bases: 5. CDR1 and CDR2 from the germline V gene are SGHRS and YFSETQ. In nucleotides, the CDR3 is TGCGCCAGCAGCTCGACTAGCGGGAGTACTTACGAGCAGTACTTC. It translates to CASSSTSGSTYEQYF.

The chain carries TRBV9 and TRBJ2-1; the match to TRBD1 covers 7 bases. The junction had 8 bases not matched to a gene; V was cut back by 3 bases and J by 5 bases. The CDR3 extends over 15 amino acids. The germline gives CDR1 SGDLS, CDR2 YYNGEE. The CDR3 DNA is TGTGCCAGCAGCGCGACAGGGCGACATAACAATGAGCAGTTCTTC. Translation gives CASSATGRHNNEQFF.

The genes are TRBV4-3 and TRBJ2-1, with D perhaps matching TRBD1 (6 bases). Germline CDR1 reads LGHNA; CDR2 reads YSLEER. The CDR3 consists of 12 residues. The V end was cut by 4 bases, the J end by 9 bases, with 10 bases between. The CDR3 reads CASSPNRAEQFF. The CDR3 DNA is TGCGCCAGCAGCCCGAACAGGGCTGAGCAGTTCTTC.

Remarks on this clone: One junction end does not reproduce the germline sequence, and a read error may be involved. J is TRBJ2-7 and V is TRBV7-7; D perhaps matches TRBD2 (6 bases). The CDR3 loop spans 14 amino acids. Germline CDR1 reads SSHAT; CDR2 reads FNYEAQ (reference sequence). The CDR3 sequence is CASSPGLSDYEQYF. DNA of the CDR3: TGTGCTAGCAGCCCCGGACTATCCGACTACGAGCAGTACTTC.

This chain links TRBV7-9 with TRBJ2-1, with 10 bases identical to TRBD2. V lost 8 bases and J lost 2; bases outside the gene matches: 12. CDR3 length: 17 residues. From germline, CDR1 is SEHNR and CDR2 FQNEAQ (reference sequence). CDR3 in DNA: TGTGCCAGCCCTTCAGGGGCTAGCGGGAGCACCTACAATGAGCAGTTCTTC. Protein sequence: CASPSGASGSTYNEQFF. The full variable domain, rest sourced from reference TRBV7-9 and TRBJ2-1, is DTGVSQNPRHKITKRGQNVTFRCDPISEHNRLYWYRQTLGQGPEFLTYFQNEAQLEKSRLLSDRFSAERPKGSFSTLEIQRTEQGDSAMYLCASPSGASGSTYNEQFFGPGTRLTVL.

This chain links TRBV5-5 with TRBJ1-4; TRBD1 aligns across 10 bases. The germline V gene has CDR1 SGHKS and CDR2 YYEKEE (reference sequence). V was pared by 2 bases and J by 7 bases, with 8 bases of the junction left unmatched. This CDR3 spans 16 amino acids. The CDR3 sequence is CASSFSPGQGSEKLFF. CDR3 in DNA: TGTGCCAGCAGCTTTTCCCCGGGACAGGGGAGTGAAAAACTGTTTTTT.

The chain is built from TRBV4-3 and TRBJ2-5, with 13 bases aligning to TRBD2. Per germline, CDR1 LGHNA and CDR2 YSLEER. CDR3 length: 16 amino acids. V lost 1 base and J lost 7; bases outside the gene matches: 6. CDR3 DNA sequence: TGCGCCAGCAGCCAAGGACTAGCGGGAGGCCAGGGGACCCAGTACTTC. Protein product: CASSQGLAGGQGTQYF.

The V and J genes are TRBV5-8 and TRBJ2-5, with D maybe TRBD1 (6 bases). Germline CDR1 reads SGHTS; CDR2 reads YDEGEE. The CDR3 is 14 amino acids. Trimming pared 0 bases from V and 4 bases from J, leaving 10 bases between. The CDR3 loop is CASSLGQVRETQYF. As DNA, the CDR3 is TGTGCCAGCAGCTTGGGACAGGTCCGAGAGACCCAGTACTTC. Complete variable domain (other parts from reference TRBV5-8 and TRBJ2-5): EAGVTQSPTHLIKTRGQQATLRCSPISGHTSVYWYQQALGLGLQFLLWYDEGEERNRGNFPPRFSGRQFPNYSSELNVNALELEDSALYLCASSLGQVRETQYFGPGTRLLVL.

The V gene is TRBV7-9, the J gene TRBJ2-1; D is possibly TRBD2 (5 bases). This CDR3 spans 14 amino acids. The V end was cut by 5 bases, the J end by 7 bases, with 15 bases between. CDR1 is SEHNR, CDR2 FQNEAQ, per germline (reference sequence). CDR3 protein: CASSARGLANEQFF. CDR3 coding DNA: TGTGCCAGCAGCGCTAGAGGGCTAGCTAATGAGCAGTTCTTC.

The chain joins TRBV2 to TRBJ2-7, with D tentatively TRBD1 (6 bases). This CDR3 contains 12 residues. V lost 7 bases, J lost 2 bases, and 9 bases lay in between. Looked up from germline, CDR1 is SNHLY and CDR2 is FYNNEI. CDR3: CASKQGAYEQYF. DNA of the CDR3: TGTGCCAGCAAACAGGGAGCCTACGAGCAGTACTTC.

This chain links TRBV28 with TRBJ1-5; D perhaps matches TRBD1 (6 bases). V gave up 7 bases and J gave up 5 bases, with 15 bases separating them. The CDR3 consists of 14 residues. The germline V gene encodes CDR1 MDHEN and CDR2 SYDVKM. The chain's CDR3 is CASTLGEGDQPQHF. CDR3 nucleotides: TGTGCCAGCACCCTAGGGGAGGGGGATCAGCCCCAGCATTTT.

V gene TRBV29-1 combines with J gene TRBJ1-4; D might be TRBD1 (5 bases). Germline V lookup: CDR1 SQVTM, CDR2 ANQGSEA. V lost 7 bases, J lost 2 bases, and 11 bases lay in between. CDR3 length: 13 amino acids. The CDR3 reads CSAYRSTNEKLFF. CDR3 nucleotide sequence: TGCAGCGCCTACAGGTCTACTAATGAAAAACTGTTTTTT.

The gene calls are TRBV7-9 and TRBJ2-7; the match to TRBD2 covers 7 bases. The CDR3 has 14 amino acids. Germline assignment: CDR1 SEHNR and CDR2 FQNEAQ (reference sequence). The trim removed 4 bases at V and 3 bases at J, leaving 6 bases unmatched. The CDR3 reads CASSSSGGHYEQYF. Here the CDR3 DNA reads TGTGCCAGCAGCTCTAGCGGAGGGCACTACGAGCAGTACTTC.

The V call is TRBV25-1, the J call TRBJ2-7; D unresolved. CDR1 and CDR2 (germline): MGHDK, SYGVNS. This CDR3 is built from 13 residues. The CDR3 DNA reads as TGTGGCCGTGGAGTCCCCTCCTCCTACGAGCAGTACTTC. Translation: CGRGVPSSYEQYF.

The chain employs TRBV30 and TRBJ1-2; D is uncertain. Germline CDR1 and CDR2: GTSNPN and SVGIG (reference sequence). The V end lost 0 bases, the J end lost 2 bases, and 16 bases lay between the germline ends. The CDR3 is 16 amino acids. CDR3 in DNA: TGTGCCTGGAGTGTACTCAGGCAGTTCCCCAACTATGGCTACACCTTC. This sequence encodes CAWSVLRQFPNYGYTF. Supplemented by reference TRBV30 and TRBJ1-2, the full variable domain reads SQTIHQWPATLVQPVGSPLSLECTVEGTSNPNLYWYRQAAGRGLQLLFYSVGIGQISSEVPQNLSASRPQDRQFILSSKKLLLSDSGFYLCAWSVLRQFPNYGYTFGSGTRLTVV.

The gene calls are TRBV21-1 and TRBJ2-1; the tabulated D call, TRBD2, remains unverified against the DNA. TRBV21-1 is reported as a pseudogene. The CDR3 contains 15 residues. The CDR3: CASSPGTSSYNEQFF. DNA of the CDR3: TGTGCCAGCAGCCCCGGGACTAGCAGCTACAATGAGCAGTTCTTC.

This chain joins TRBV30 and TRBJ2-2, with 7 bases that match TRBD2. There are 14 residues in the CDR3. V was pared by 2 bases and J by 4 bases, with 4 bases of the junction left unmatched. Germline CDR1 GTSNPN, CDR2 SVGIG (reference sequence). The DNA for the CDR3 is TGTGCCTGGAGTCCACTAGCGAGCACCGGGGAGCTGTTTTTT. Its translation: CAWSPLASTGELFF.

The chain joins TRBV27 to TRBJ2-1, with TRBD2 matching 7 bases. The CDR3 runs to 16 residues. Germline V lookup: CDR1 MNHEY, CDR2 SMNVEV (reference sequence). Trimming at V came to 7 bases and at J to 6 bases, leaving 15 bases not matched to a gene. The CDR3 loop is CASNTYSAGAPNEQFF. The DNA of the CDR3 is TGTGCCAGCAACACCTATAGTGCGGGAGCCCCCAATGAGCAGTTCTTC.